The clone carrying this T cell receptor beta chain occurred many times. This specimen comes from a study of Graves' ophthalmopathy and Graves' hyperthyroidism. The sequenced template was RNA, covering the TCR beta CDR3 region. RT-PCR with HTBI primers came first, then second-round multiplex PCR. TCRdb reprocessed the multiplex PCR reads via MiXCR and lists one record per CDR3 protein. The table shows around 470,000 distinct CDR3 sequences, with around 14% occurring only once. This clonotype was sampled from a woman aged 25 to 39 with Graves' ophthalmopathy. Material: blood.

In nucleotides, the CDR3 is TGTGCCAGCAGTTTGGGGCAGGGGAACTATGGCTACACCTTC. Amino acid sequence: CASSLGQGNYGYTF. The chain uses TRBV12-3 or TRBV12-4 and TRBJ1-2; D is perhaps TRBD1 (6 bases). This CDR3 comprises 14 residues. The V gene lost 3 bases and the J gene lost 2 bases, with 10 bases spanning the gap.